Below, 27 T cell receptor beta chains from the same sample are listed, as sequenced in a study of T cells after yellow fever vaccination. In TCRdb, the 5' RACE reads were re-called with MiXCR into one record per CDR3 protein. The top ten clones hold about 42% of a sample with around 120,000 distinct CDR3 sequences, roughly 15% of them seen once. The starting material was CD8+ T cells sorted from PBMCs, obtained 5 days after the yellow fever booster vaccination. Every receptor here comes from a man aged 18 to 29 who received the YFV17D yellow fever vaccine.

J is TRBJ2-5 and V is TRBV3-1, with TRBD1 matching 9 bases. Trimming took 0 bases from V and 5 from J; bases not matched to a gene: 1. The CDR3 covers 14 residues. Germline-derived CDR1 and CDR2 are LGHDT and YNNKEL (reference sequence). CDR3 protein: CASSQEDRGETQYF. The CDR3 DNA follows: TGTGCCAGCAGCCAAGAGGACAGGGGTGAGACCCAGTACTTC.

The chain is built from TRBV3-1 and TRBJ2-5; no definite D call. V was clipped by 6 bases and J by 4 bases, with 12 bases between them. Germline V lookup: CDR1 LGHDT, CDR2 YNNKEL (reference sequence). The CDR3 is 13 residues long. The CDR3 nucleotides are TGTGCCAGCAGACCGAGTCTGCGAGAGACCCAGTACTTC. This sequence encodes CASRPSLRETQYF.

This chain's CDR3 is CASSQEFQAGQPQHF. CDR3 nucleotides: TGTGCCAGCAGCCAAGAATTCCAGGCCGGGCAGCCCCAGCATTTT. The chain carries TRBV4-2 and TRBJ1-5; D is unresolved. V shed 0 bases and J shed 7 bases, with 13 bases lying between them. CDR3 size: 15 residues. Germline lookup yields CDR1 LGHNA and CDR2 YNFKEQ.

This clonotype was seen more than once but under ten times. J is TRBJ1-5 and V is TRBV19; D gene ambiguous. Trimming removed 5 bases from V and 4 bases from J, with 9 bases in between. Germline V gene sequence: CDR1 LNHDA, CDR2 SQIVND (reference sequence). The CDR3 length is 13 residues. The chain's CDR3 is CASSQVVNQPQHF. As DNA, the CDR3 is TGTGCCAGTAGTCAAGTGGTTAATCAGCCCCAGCATTTT.

This rearrangement joins TRBV7-8 to TRBJ1-3; tentative D call: TRBD1 (6 bases). CDR1 and CDR2 from the germline V gene are SGHVS and FQNEAQ. V shed 6 bases and J shed 1 base, with 10 bases lying between them. The CDR3 length is 14 residues. CDR3 nucleotides: TGTGCCAGCAGGAAACAGGGTTCTGGAAACACCATATATTTT. As protein: CASRKQGSGNTIYF.

The rearrangement links TRBV29-1 to TRBJ2-1; TRBD1 agrees at 7 bases. The ends lost 4 bases at V and 6 bases at J; junction bases unmatched: 6. Germline assignment: CDR1 SQVTM and CDR2 ANQGSEA. The CDR3 has 13 amino acids. The CDR3 loop is CSVVPTGSNEQFF. CDR3 bases: TGCAGCGTTGTCCCGACAGGGAGCAATGAGCAGTTCTTC.

This clonotype was seen a few times. J is TRBJ2-3 and V is TRBV12-3 or TRBV12-4; 14 bases line up with TRBD2. The CDR3 is 15 amino acids. J was trimmed by 5 bases and V by 7 bases; bases with no gene match: 5. The CDR3 sequence: CASTATSGGEDTQYF. CDR3 nucleotide sequence: TGTGCCAGCACCGCGACTAGCGGGGGGGAAGATACGCAGTATTTT.

The chain uses TRBV6-5 and TRBJ2-7, with 8 bases that match TRBD1. The CDR3 is made up of 16 amino acids. J lost 6 bases, V lost 4 bases, and 14 bases had no gene match. In germline, CDR1 is MNHEY, CDR2 SVGAGI. Here the CDR3 reads CASSSLASDRGVEQYF. DNA of the CDR3: TGTGCCAGCAGTTCGCTCGCGTCCGACAGGGGCGTCGAGCAGTACTTC.

This sequence joins TRBV20-1 and TRBJ2-3; no reliable D call. V was clipped by 3 bases and J by 3 bases, with 7 bases between them. The CDR3 has 12 residues. The germline gives CDR1 DFQATT, CDR2 SNEGSKA (reference sequence). In DNA, the CDR3 is TGCAGTGCTAGTTTCCCTACAGATACGCAGTATTTT. This encodes CSASFPTDTQYF.

The rearrangement uses TRBV7-6 and TRBJ2-3; D is perhaps TRBD2 (6 bases). Trimming removed 3 bases from V and 0 bases from J, with 16 bases in between. The CDR3 runs to 17 residues. The germline V gene has CDR1 SGHVS and CDR2 FNYEAQ. The chain's CDR3 is CASSLLGGDTSTDTQYF. DNA of the CDR3: TGTGCCAGCAGCTTGCTCGGCGGGGATACTAGCACAGATACGCAGTATTTT.

This clonotype occurred many times. The V gene is TRBV28, the J gene TRBJ2-4; 10 bases are a match to TRBD1. V lost 8 bases, J lost 8 bases, and 15 bases stayed unmatched. Germline V gene data show CDR1 as MDHEN and CDR2 as SYDVKM. The CDR3 extends over 16 amino acids. The CDR3 region is CASEFGPGTGEYIQYF. Here the CDR3 DNA reads TGTGCCAGCGAGTTTGGCCCCGGGACAGGGGAGTACATTCAGTACTTC.

In its sample, this clonotype was seen a few times. This chain uses TRBV7-6 with TRBJ1-5; maybe TRBD1 (6 bases). This CDR3 contains 13 residues. CDR1 is SGHVS, CDR2 FNYEAQ, per germline. The V end lost 5 bases, the J end lost 5 bases, and 10 bases lay between the germline ends. This CDR3 reads CASSRTEYQPQHF. DNA of the CDR3: TGTGCCAGCAGCCGGACAGAATATCAGCCCCAGCATTTT.

The chain is built from TRBV29-1 and TRBJ2-3; TRBD2 matches at 10 bases. Germline V lookup: CDR1 SQVTM, CDR2 ANQGSEA. CDR3 length equals 16 residues. The V and J ends lost 1 base and 2 bases, in that order; junction bases with no gene match: 6. CDR3 sequence: CSVEGVLAGDTDTQYF. The DNA for the CDR3 is TGCAGCGTTGAAGGGGTCCTAGCGGGGGACACAGATACGCAGTATTTT.

In this sample, this clonotype turned up a few times. The CDR3 sequence is CASSPADRGLNSPLHF. The CDR3 bases are TGCGCCAGCAGTCCGGCGGACAGGGGGCTAAATTCACCCCTCCACTTT. This chain links TRBV4-1 with TRBJ1-6, with 11 bases fitting TRBD1. There are 16 residues in the CDR3. V shed 6 bases, J shed 7 bases, and the junction held 8 bases outside the gene matches. Germline V gene data show CDR1 as MGHRA and CDR2 as YSYEKL.

The chain is built from TRBV27 and TRBJ2-3, with 9 bases that match TRBD2. Unmatched junction bases numbered 6, after V lost 1 base and J lost 4 bases. In germline, CDR1 is MNHEY, CDR2 SMNVEV (reference sequence). This CDR3 spans 16 amino acids. CDR3 sequence: CASSLFYGGGADTQYF. For the CDR3, the DNA is TGTGCCAGCAGTTTATTTTACGGCGGGGGGGCAGATACGCAGTATTTT.

CDR3 residues: CASSHETGINQPQHF. In nucleotides, the CDR3 is TGCGCCAGCAGCCACGAGACAGGGATCAATCAGCCCCAGCATTTT. The rearrangement joins TRBV4-3 to TRBJ1-5, with TRBD1 matching over 7 bases. The length of the CDR3 is 15 residues. V lost 3 bases to trimming and J lost 3 bases; unmatched junction nucleotides: 5. Germline V gene lookup returns CDR1 LGHNA and CDR2 YSLEER.

This clonotype was counted only a few times. The genes are TRBV20-1 and TRBJ2-3; D ambiguous. The germline V gene has CDR1 DFQATT and CDR2 SNEGSKA (reference sequence). V was pared by 1 base and J by 5 bases, with 4 bases between. There are 11 residues in the CDR3. CDR3 DNA: TGCAGTGCTAGAGTCCTAGATACGCAGTATTTT. Translating gives CSARVLDTQYF.

The chain uses TRBV9 and TRBJ2-7; D ambiguous. CDR1 and CDR2 from the germline V gene are SGDLS and YYNGEE. Trimming stripped 0 bases from V and 2 bases from J, with 9 bases between. The CDR3 totals 14 residues. The CDR3 loop is CASSVGLAPYEQYF. CDR3 in DNA: TGTGCCAGCAGCGTAGGGTTAGCCCCCTACGAGCAGTACTTC. The full variable domain, in which reference TRBV9 and TRBJ2-7 provide the parts outside the CDR3, is DSGVTQTPKHLITATGQRVTLRCSPRSGDLSVYWYQQSLDQGLQFLIQYYNGEERAKGNILERFSAQQFPDLHSELNLSSLELGDSALYFCASSVGLAPYEQYFGPGTRLTVT.

This clonotype was found a few times. The V gene is TRBV20-1, the J gene TRBJ2-1; the D gene is possibly TRBD1 (6 bases). Trimming pared 3 bases from V and 2 bases from J, leaving 14 bases between. Looked up from germline, CDR1 is DFQATT and CDR2 is SNEGSKA (reference sequence). This CDR3 contains 15 residues. The CDR3 protein is CSARGRGITYNEQFF. Written as DNA, the CDR3 is TGCAGTGCTAGGGGTAGGGGGATCACCTACAATGAGCAGTTCTTC.

This chain uses TRBV14 with TRBJ1-2; no definite D call. Per germline, CDR1 SGHDN and CDR2 FVKESK. CDR3 size: 15 residues. The ends were cut back, 1 base at V and 0 bases at J, with 9 bases in the middle. The DNA for the CDR3 is TGTGCCAGCAGCCAAGGGCGGAAAGCTAACTATGGCTACACCTTC. Translated: CASSQGRKANYGYTF.

The chain links TRBV7-8 to TRBJ1-6, with a possible D match to TRBD1 (5 bases). This CDR3 is built from 17 residues. Looked up from germline, CDR1 is SGHVS and CDR2 is FQNEAQ. Between the trimmed V and J ends, which lost 5 bases and 4 bases, there was a span of 18 bases. The CDR3 coding sequence is TGTGCCAGCAGCCCCTGGGGCAGAGGGGAGTATAATTCACCCCTCCACTTT. Translated: CASSPWGRGEYNSPLHF. The full variable domain, completed using reference TRBV7-8 and TRBJ1-6, is GAGVSQSPRYKVAKRGQDVALRCDPISGHVSLFWYQQALGQGPEFLTYFQNEAQLDKSGLPSDRFFAERPEGSVSTLKIQRTQQEDSAVYLCASSPWGRGEYNSPLHFGNGTRLTVT.

This chain joins TRBV5-4 and TRBJ2-7; 8 bases map to TRBD1. The trim removed 4 bases at V and 2 bases at J, leaving 8 bases unmatched. This CDR3 is 15 amino acids long. Germline CDR1 and CDR2: SGHNT and YYREEE (reference sequence). CDR3 in DNA: TGTGCCAGCAGCACACAGGACAGGGCTCCCTACGAGCAGTACGTC. Encoded protein: CASSTQDRAPYEQYV.

The V call is TRBV4-3, the J call TRBJ1-4; 12 positions match TRBD1. V lost 4 bases and J lost 1; bases outside the gene matches: 22. CDR3 length: 23 residues. Germline-derived CDR1 and CDR2 are LGHNA and YSLEER. The CDR3 protein is CASSLLLPGLGTGGPGTNEKLFF. Here the CDR3 DNA reads TGCGCCAGCAGCCTCCTTTTACCGGGGTTGGGGACAGGGGGCCCGGGAACTAATGAAAAACTGTTTTTT.

The chain employs TRBV10-3 and TRBJ2-7, with a weak D call TRBD2 (7 bases). Germline CDR1 and CDR2: ENHRY and SYGVKD. CDR3 size: 14 residues. V gave up 3 bases and J gave up 7 bases, with 16 bases separating them. The CDR3 is CAISDPGGAGEQYV. DNA for the CDR3: TGTGCCATCAGTGACCCGGGGGGCGCGGGGGAGCAGTACGTC.

The chain is built from TRBV28 and TRBJ1-2; no firm D call. With 1 base removed from V and 8 bases from J, the gap between germline ends came to 14 bases. The CDR3 extends over 14 amino acids. Germline V gives CDR1 MDHEN, CDR2 SYDVKM. The CDR3, as DNA: TGTGCCAGCAGTTTATATCTGGAACCGAGGGGCTACACCTTC. Translated: CASSLYLEPRGYTF.

This clonotype was detected ten times or more. V and J are TRBV7-2 and TRBJ2-1; 14 nucleotides agree with TRBD2. Germline CDR1 SGHTA, CDR2 FQGNSA. This CDR3 is built from 15 residues. V dropped 5 bases and J dropped 7; count of bases not matched to a gene: 4. The CDR3 region is CASSAGLAGGNEQFF. CDR3 nucleotides: TGTGCCAGCAGCGCCGGACTAGCGGGGGGAAATGAGCAGTTCTTC.

The chain recombines TRBV9 with TRBJ2-5; D is undetermined. In germline, CDR1 is SGDLS, CDR2 YYNGEE. V was clipped by 7 bases and J by 5 bases, with 12 bases between them. The CDR3 spans 12 residues. DNA of the CDR3: TGTGCCAGCGGCCCCGATGAGGAGACCCAGTACTTC. Translated, it gives CASGPDEETQYF.